This TCR beta chain was documented in a study of cytomegalovirus exposure and HLA in healthy donors. In the study overall: Earlier work reported approximately 110 million unique TCR beta sequences from 180 million or so T cells.

Both 60 Vbeta primers and 13 Jbeta primers went into the PCR. Libraries were prepared by immunoSEQ multiplex PCR; TCRdb keeps only in-frame clonotypes and omits some of them. Among approximately 110,000 clones listed, approximately 69% were seen once. Whole-study findings and limits: Whilst most TCR sequences proved rare, a subset of public TCRs occurred across many donors. Most of the TCR beta V segments (in an earlier analysis) were productive either about 87% or about 30% of the time. Some 16,000 TCR beta sequences were associated with HLA alleles at 0.05 false discovery rate in a later analysis.

About this clone: Its antigen is undetermined.

The sequencing sample was made of PBMCs. The receptor comes from a man aged 25 to 45 in good health and CMV-seronegative.

The CDR3, as DNA: TGTGCCAGCAGTTTTCGGACTAGCGGATACGAGCAGTACTTC. Residues: CASSFRTSGYEQYF. The chain employs TRBV27 and TRBJ2-7, with TRBD2 matching over 10 bases. The junction had 3 bases not matched to a gene; V was cut back by 3 bases and J by 4 bases. The CDR3 sequence is 14 residues long. Germline V gene sequence: CDR1 MNHEY, CDR2 SMNVEV (reference sequence).